The 24 T cell receptor beta chains in this list originate from one sample, sequenced in a study of technical replicates of blood from a few donors. Repertoires were generated with immunoSEQ multiplex PCR, while TCRdb's copy carries only in-frame clones and drops some. The data contain some 60,000 clones, around nine tenths of them singletons. Sequenced: PBMCs. The receptors come from a human donor in good health. Some clones in this sample may be carry-over from other donors' samples.

The rearrangement uses TRBV6-5 and TRBJ1-1; D gene ambiguous. CDR3 length: 14 residues. V was trimmed by 6 bases and J by 1 base, leaving 12 bases between them. The germline V gene encodes CDR1 MNHEY and CDR2 SVGAGI. This CDR3 reads CASSPRLANTEAFF. The CDR3 DNA reads TGTGCCAGCAGCCCCCGTCTAGCGAACACTGAAGCTTTCTTT.

The J gene is TRBJ2-5, the V gene TRBV15; 9 positions match TRBD2. Unmatched junction bases numbered 7, after V lost 4 bases and J lost 1 base. This CDR3 contains 16 residues. The germline CDR1 and CDR2 sequences are LNHNV and YYDKDF (reference sequence). CDR3 bases: TGTGCCACCAGCACATTAGCGGGAGACCCCCAAGAGACCCAGTACTTC. Translating it yields CATSTLAGDPQETQYF.

The chain uses TRBV4-3 and TRBJ2-7; D remains ambiguous. CDR3 length: 13 amino acids. Looked up from germline, CDR1 is LGHNA and CDR2 is YSLEER. Trimming took off 0 bases at V and 3 bases at J, with 6 bases between the two ends. The CDR3, as DNA: TGCGCCAGCAGCCAAGATCTTGTCTACGAGCAGTACTTC. Its protein product is CASSQDLVYEQYF.

This chain links TRBV2 with TRBJ2-2; D unclear. V shed 7 bases and J shed 7 bases, with 16 bases lying between them. The CDR3 totals 14 residues. The germline CDR1 and CDR2 sequences are SNHLY and FYNNEI. CDR3 DNA sequence: TGTGCCAGCACCCTCCGAGAGTTGAGCGGGGAGCTGTTTTTT. Translated, it gives CASTLRELSGELFF.

CDR3 residues: CASSPLLAGGYEQYF. The CDR3 nucleotides read TGTGCCAGCAGCCCTTTGCTAGCGGGGGGCTACGAGCAGTACTTC. The gene calls are TRBV7-9 and TRBJ2-7; 11 positions match TRBD2. The V gene's germline CDR1 is SEHNR and CDR2 FQNEAQ (reference sequence). This CDR3 spans 15 amino acids. V trimming: 5 bases; J trimming: 3 bases; junction bases outside the gene matches: 6.

The gene calls are TRBV6-4 and TRBJ2-2, with 8 bases identical to TRBD1. The V gene's germline CDR1 is MRHNA and CDR2 SNTAGT. The CDR3 sequence is 14 residues long. V trimming: 7 bases; J trimming: 5 bases; junction bases outside the gene matches: 6. For the CDR3, the DNA is TGTGCCAGCAAGAAGACAGGGGATACCGGGGAGCTGTTTTTT. Residues: CASKKTGDTGELFF.

This clone was picked up one time. V and J are TRBV7-6 and TRBJ1-3, with D perhaps TRBD1 (5 bases). Germline V gives CDR1 SGHVS, CDR2 FNYEAQ. The V end was cut by 5 bases, the J end by 0 bases, with 17 bases between. The CDR3 runs 17 residues. As DNA, the CDR3 is TGTGCCAGCAGCGGCAAGGGGTACGGTTACTCTGGAAACACCATATATTTT. This codes for CASSGKGYGYSGNTIYF.

The chain uses TRBV6-4 and TRBJ2-1, with 7 nucleotides matching TRBD2. From germline, CDR1 is MRHNA and CDR2 SNTAGT. This CDR3 is built from 18 residues. J was trimmed by 0 bases and V by 5 bases; bases with no gene match: 13. The CDR3 coding sequence is TGTGCCAGCAGTCCCCGGGGGAGCGGGAAAAACTCCTACAATGAGCAGTTCTTC. It yields the protein CASSPRGSGKNSYNEQFF.

CDR3 bases: TGTGCCAGCAGCTTGGGGACCGGGACAGGGCGAAACACCATATATTTT. It translates to CASSLGTGTGRNTIYF. V usage is TRBV5-4 and J usage is TRBJ1-3, with 9 bases identical to TRBD1. The germline gives CDR1 SGHNT, CDR2 YYREEE (reference sequence). Losses at the gene ends were 0 bases for V and 5 bases for J; bases not matched to a gene: 6. There are 16 residues in the CDR3.

As DNA, the CDR3 is TGTGCCAGCAGCGGCGACGGGGGGCTGGAAAACACCATATATTTT. Its translation: CASSGDGGLENTIYF. The chain combines TRBV9 with TRBJ1-3, with D perhaps TRBD1 (6 bases). The CDR3 has 15 residues. Trimming cost V 3 bases and J 6 bases, with 16 bases left between them. Looked up from germline, CDR1 is SGDLS and CDR2 is YYNGEE. Full variable domain (rest looked up from reference TRBV9 and TRBJ1-3): DSGVTQTPKHLITATGQRVTLRCSPRSGDLSVYWYQQSLDQGLQFLIQYYNGEERAKGNILERFSAQQFPDLHSELNLSSLELGDSALYFCASSGDGGLENTIYFGEGSWLTVV.

The rearrangement links TRBV10-3 to TRBJ1-2; 7 bases map to TRBD1. Germline V gene lookup returns CDR1 ENHRY and CDR2 SYGVKD. J lost 7 bases, V lost 5 bases, and 7 bases had no gene match. The CDR3 totals 13 residues. CDR3 amino acids: CAISYDRDGGYTF. For the CDR3, the DNA is TGTGCCATCAGTTACGACAGGGACGGTGGCTACACCTTC.

The genes are TRBV7-2 and TRBJ1-1, with TRBD1 identical over 7 bases. There are 16 residues in the CDR3. CDR1 is SGHTA and CDR2 is FQGNSA in the germline V gene. The trim removed 0 bases at V and 0 bases at J, leaving 4 bases unmatched. The chain's CDR3 is CASSLAGQSMNTEAFF. The CDR3 nucleotides are TGTGCCAGCAGCTTAGCGGGACAGAGCATGAACACTGAAGCTTTCTTT.

This chain uses TRBV11-2 with TRBJ2-1, with TRBD2 matching 12 bases. The CDR3 has 17 residues. Germline loops: CDR1 SGHAT, CDR2 FQNNGV. J was trimmed by 8 bases and V by 5 bases; bases with no gene match: 13. CDR3 in amino acids: CASSPLNRLAGDDEQFF. The CDR3 nucleotides are TGTGCCAGCAGCCCGCTAAATAGACTAGCGGGAGATGATGAGCAGTTCTTC.

The table lists this clone with a few counts. This CDR3 is CASSLAGGSSGYTF. In nucleotides, the CDR3 is TGTGCCAGCAGCTTGGCAGGGGGGAGCTCTGGCTACACCTTC. The V gene is TRBV5-6, the J gene TRBJ1-2, with TRBD1 identical over 7 bases. With 0 bases clipped from V and 7 bases from J, the junction kept 6 bases outside the gene matches. Germline V CDR1 and CDR2: SGHDT, YYEEEE. The CDR3 runs 14 residues.

In this sample, this clone turned up once. The CDR3 reads CASSQGSGAKNIQYF. The CDR3 DNA reads as TGCGCCAGCAGCCAAGGCAGCGGAGCCAAAAACATTCAGTACTTC. V usage is TRBV4-3 and J usage is TRBJ2-4; possibly TRBD2 for D (5 bases). CDR1 LGHNA and CDR2 YSLEER come from the germline V gene. The CDR3 is 15 residues long. Deletions cut 1 base from V and 0 bases from J, with 7 bases between.

V gene TRBV30 combines with J gene TRBJ2-7; TRBD2 is a possible D gene (5 bases). Germline CDR1 and CDR2: GTSNPN and SVGIG (reference sequence). V lost 1 base, J lost 5 bases, and 9 bases lay in between. The CDR3 consists of 12 residues. CDR3 bases: TGTGCCTGGAGTGAGGCCGGGGACGAGCAGTACTTC. Translated: CAWSEAGDEQYF.

The chain recombines TRBV6-5 with TRBJ2-1; D gene unclear. CDR3 length: 14 amino acids. CDR1 MNHEY and CDR2 SVGAGI come from the germline V gene. V was clipped by 6 bases and J by 0 bases, with 9 bases between them. Here the CDR3 reads CASRWSSSYNEQFF. Here the CDR3 DNA reads TGTGCCAGCAGGTGGAGTAGCTCCTACAATGAGCAGTTCTTC.

The chain employs TRBV7-9 and TRBJ1-1; D call uncertain. The germline V and J ends were trimmed by 6 bases and 4 bases, with 12 bases remaining between them. CDR3 size: 13 residues. Germline V gene lookup returns CDR1 SEHNR and CDR2 FQNEAQ (reference sequence). This chain's CDR3 is CASRRGSGTEAFF. The CDR3 DNA is TGTGCCAGCAGACGAGGGTCGGGCACTGAAGCTTTCTTT.

This chain connects TRBV7-6 to TRBJ2-1; 10 bases match TRBD2. Germline V lookup: CDR1 SGHVS, CDR2 FNYEAQ. The CDR3 runs to 16 residues. Trimming removed 1 base from V and 0 bases from J; junction bases left unmatched: 0. CDR3 loop: CASSLGLAGSYNEQFF. The CDR3 nucleotides are TGTGCCAGCAGCTTAGGACTAGCGGGCTCCTACAATGAGCAGTTCTTC. The full variable domain, rest sourced from reference TRBV7-6 and TRBJ2-1, is GAGVSQSPRYKVTKRGQDVALRCDPISGHVSLYWYRQALGQGPEFLTYFNYEAQQDKSGLPNDRFSAERPEGSISTLTIQRTEQRDSAMYRCASSLGLAGSYNEQFFGPGTRLTVL.

V is TRBV7-3 and J is TRBJ2-7, with 12 bases fitting TRBD2. Germline-derived CDR1 and CDR2 are SGHTA and FQGTGA. The CDR3 loop spans 16 amino acids. V shed 4 bases, J shed 5 bases, and the junction held 9 bases outside the gene matches. The CDR3, as DNA: TGTGCCAGCAGCTCCGTTAGCCTAGCGGGAGGGAACGAGCAGTACTTC. It translates to CASSSVSLAGGNEQYF.

The gene calls are TRBV6-4 and TRBJ1-6; 11 bases are shared with TRBD1. V shed 8 bases, J shed 11 bases, and the junction held 11 bases outside the gene matches. The length of the CDR3 is 15 residues. CDR1 MRHNA and CDR2 SNTAGT come from the germline V gene. The CDR3 region is CASCQDRGPRPPLHF. In nucleotides, the CDR3 is TGTGCCAGCTGTCAGGACAGGGGGCCGCGACCACCCCTCCACTTT.

This clone appeared once. The chain uses TRBV15 and TRBJ2-1, with a weak D call TRBD1 (6 bases). This CDR3 region has 14 residues. Trimming took off 5 bases at V and 0 bases at J, with 8 bases between the two ends. The germline gives CDR1 LNHNV, CDR2 YYDKDF (reference sequence). CDR3 sequence: CATSGGGSYNEQFF. The CDR3 bases are TGTGCCACCAGCGGGGGCGGCTCCTACAATGAGCAGTTCTTC. Supplemented by reference TRBV15 and TRBJ2-1, the full variable domain reads DAMVIQNPRYQVTQFGKPVTLSCSQTLNHNVMYWYQQKSSQAPKLLFHYYDKDFNNEADTPDNFQSRRPNTSFCFLDIRSPGLGDTAMYLCATSGGGSYNEQFFGPGTRLTVL.

This rearrangement joins TRBV18 to TRBJ2-1; D remains unclear. Looked up from germline, CDR1 is KGHSH and CDR2 is LQKENI. With 0 bases removed from V and 8 bases from J, the gap between germline ends came to 11 bases. The CDR3 extends over 14 amino acids. The CDR3 reads CASSPPASNHEQFF. The CDR3 nucleotides read TGTGCCAGCTCACCACCCGCTAGTAACCATGAGCAGTTCTTC.

The chain combines TRBV7-8 with TRBJ1-1; TRBD1 matches at 8 bases. V was pared by 5 bases and J by 5 bases, with 7 bases of the junction left unmatched. Germline assignment: CDR1 SGHVS and CDR2 FQNEAQ. The CDR3 spans 14 residues. The CDR3 region has the DNA TGTGCCAGCAGCCAAGGACAGGGAGAAACTGAAGCTTTCTTT. Residues: CASSQGQGETEAFF.